Following are 30 T cell receptor beta chains from one sample sequenced in a study of cytomegalovirus exposure and HLA in healthy donors. The PCR had 60 Vbeta and 13 Jbeta primers. The assay was immunoSEQ multiplex PCR, and TCRdb's table has in-frame clones only and misses some. The table includes approximately 110,000 clones, around 77% detected once. Sequenced input: PBMCs. The receptors shown here come from a woman in her forties in good health and CMV-seropositive.

This chain links TRBV5-1 with TRBJ2-1; 15 bases map to TRBD2. This CDR3 has 15 amino acids. Germline assignment: CDR1 SGHRS and CDR2 YFSETQ. The V gene end was trimmed by 4 bases and the J gene end by 7 bases; junction bases not matched to a gene: 3. CDR3 amino acids: CASSPGTSGRNEQFF. The CDR3 bases are TGCGCCAGCAGCCCCGGGACTAGCGGGAGGAATGAGCAGTTCTTC.

The chain joins TRBV7-2 to TRBJ2-7, with TRBD2 as a possible D gene (6 bases). CDR3 length: 15 amino acids. Germline V gene data show CDR1 as SGHTA and CDR2 as FQGNSA. Trimming removed 2 bases at V and 8 bases at J, with 19 bases between. The CDR3 DNA sequence: TGTGCCAGCAGCTTAAAAACCGGGAGTCCGATCCAGCAGTACTTC. Its protein product is CASSLKTGSPIQQYF.

This clone was observed a few times. This chain links TRBV18 with TRBJ2-7, with 7 bases fitting TRBD1. The V and J ends lost 2 bases and 7 bases, in that order; junction bases with no gene match: 2. The CDR3 loop spans 12 amino acids. Germline CDR1 and CDR2: KGHSH and LQKENI. CDR3 nucleotide sequence: TGTGCCAGCTCACCATTCAGGGGGGAGCAGTACTTC. Its protein is CASSPFRGEQYF.

This CDR3 reads CASSTPDRGRYYGYTF. CDR3 nucleotides: TGTGCCAGTAGTACCCCGGACAGGGGGAGATACTATGGCTACACCTTC. This chain links TRBV19 with TRBJ1-2; the match to TRBD1 covers 10 bases. Looked up from germline, CDR1 is LNHDA and CDR2 is SQIVND (reference sequence). This CDR3 has 16 amino acids. V was pared by 4 bases and J by 3 bases, with 8 bases of the junction left unmatched.

The V and J genes are TRBV9 and TRBJ2-3; 7 bases map to TRBD2. Germline loops: CDR1 SGDLS, CDR2 YYNGEE. The CDR3 totals 16 residues. With V trimmed by 0 bases and J by 4 bases, 8 bases remained unmatched. CDR3 sequence reads: CASSVEFGGSSDTQYF. CDR3 coding DNA: TGTGCCAGCAGCGTAGAATTTGGCGGGAGCTCAGATACGCAGTATTTT.

This clone has just a few counts. The rearrangement joins TRBV5-4 to TRBJ1-4; no clear D gene. The CDR3 has 15 residues. Germline CDR1 and CDR2: SGHNT and YYREEE (reference sequence). V was shortened by 2 bases and J by 4 bases, with 12 bases between the two germline ends. The CDR3 loop is CASSLNAGINEKLFF. The CDR3 coding sequence is TGTGCCAGCAGCTTAAATGCAGGAATTAATGAAAAACTGTTTTTT.

The J gene is TRBJ2-5, the V gene TRBV5-4; D is perhaps TRBD2 (6 bases). With 4 bases removed from V and 7 bases from J, the gap between germline ends came to 11 bases. Germline assignment: CDR1 SGHNT and CDR2 YYREEE (reference sequence). The CDR3 sequence is 12 residues long. The CDR3 DNA is TGTGCCAGCAGCCTCCGGGGAGGGACCCAGTACTTC. This translates into CASSLRGGTQYF.

The genes are TRBV18 and TRBJ1-1; 7 positions agree with TRBD1. The ends lost 6 bases at V and 0 bases at J; junction bases unmatched: 7. There are 15 residues in the CDR3. Germline CDR1 reads KGHSH; CDR2 reads LQKENI. The CDR3 bases are TGTGCCAGCTCTCTAACAGGGGACTTGAACACTGAAGCTTTCTTT. The encoded protein is CASSLTGDLNTEAFF.

The rearrangement joins TRBV4-1 to TRBJ2-3, with 9 bases aligning to TRBD2. V was pared by 4 bases and J by 2 bases, with 13 bases of the junction left unmatched. The CDR3 spans 18 residues. CDR1 is MGHRA, CDR2 YSYEKL, per germline. The CDR3 nucleotides read TGCGCCAGCAGCCCTACCGGGACTAGCTCGGCGGACACAGATACGCAGTATTTT. This translates into CASSPTGTSSADTDTQYF.

The chain employs TRBV2 and TRBJ2-5; D perhaps matches TRBD1 (5 bases). Germline CDR1 and CDR2: SNHLY and FYNNEI. Trimming took off 4 bases at V and 2 bases at J, with 8 bases between the two ends. The CDR3 has 13 amino acids. As DNA, the CDR3 is TGTGCCAGCAGTGCCGACAGACAAGAGACCCAGTACTTC. Translation: CASSADRQETQYF.

This clone was seen a few times. The chain employs TRBV6-5 and TRBJ2-7; 7 nucleotides match TRBD1. This CDR3 comprises 15 residues. The ends lost 2 bases at V and 2 bases at J; junction bases unmatched: 6. The germline CDR1 and CDR2 sequences are MNHEY and SVGAGI. CDR3 amino acids: CASSYIRDSAYEQYF. CDR3 bases: TGTGCCAGCAGTTACATCAGGGACAGCGCCTACGAGCAGTACTTC.

The rearrangement links TRBV6-5 to TRBJ2-7, with 7 bases lining up with TRBD1. Trimming at V came to 6 bases and at J to 5 bases, leaving 4 bases not matched to a gene. The CDR3 totals 12 residues. Germline V lookup: CDR1 MNHEY, CDR2 SVGAGI. The CDR3 loop reads CASRSTGDEQYF. The CDR3 DNA follows: TGTGCCAGCAGGTCAACAGGGGACGAGCAGTACTTC.

This clone was observed a few times. The chain recombines TRBV29-1 with TRBJ1-1; TRBD1 is a possible D gene (6 bases). Germline V gives CDR1 SQVTM, CDR2 ANQGSEA. V was pared by 7 bases and J by 1 base, with 13 bases between. This CDR3 has 13 amino acids. The CDR3 region has the DNA TGCAGCGGAAACAGGGTGTGGAACACTGAAGCTTTCTTT. This gives the protein CSGNRVWNTEAFF.

Only a few counts were recorded for this clone. This chain links TRBV28 with TRBJ2-7; 13 bases match TRBD2. The germline CDR1 and CDR2 sequences are MDHEN and SYDVKM. J gave up 10 bases and V 8 bases, and 8 bases lay outside the gene matches. The CDR3 consists of 13 residues. CDR3 region: CASQEGLAGVQYF. In DNA form, the CDR3 reads TGTGCCAGCCAAGAAGGACTAGCGGGAGTTCAGTACTTC.

This clone was seen only once. The chain combines TRBV4-1 with TRBJ1-5, with a possible D match to TRBD1 (5 bases). The germline V gene encodes CDR1 MGHRA and CDR2 YSYEKL. The V gene lost 0 bases and the J gene lost 7 bases, with 13 bases spanning the gap. The CDR3 consists of 15 residues. CDR3 in amino acids: CASSQDGQGSQPQHF. The CDR3, as DNA: TGCGCCAGCAGCCAAGATGGTCAGGGTTCACAGCCCCAGCATTTT.

Concerning this clone itself: Mismatch with germline at one junction end may stem from a read error. This chain links TRBV11-2 with TRBJ2-1; D unclear. CDR1 and CDR2 (germline): SGHAT, FQNNGV. The CDR3 runs to 14 residues. The CDR3 sequence: CASTLKADLNEQFF. DNA for the CDR3: TGTGCCAGCACCTTAAAAGCCGATCTCAATGAGCAGTTCTTC.

The CDR3 sequence: CASRTTGSSYF. The CDR3 region has the DNA TGTGCCAGCAGGACGACAGGCTCCTCCTACTTC. The V and J genes are TRBV6-1 and TRBJ2-7; TRBD1 might be the D (6 bases). Trimming left V 6 bases short and J 13 bases short, with 16 bases between. Germline V gives CDR1 MNHNS, CDR2 SASEGT. This CDR3 comprises 11 residues.

The rearrangement joins TRBV4-1 to TRBJ1-1, with D possibly being TRBD1 (6 bases). Between the trimmed V and J ends, which lost 6 bases and 2 bases, there was a span of 16 bases. In germline, CDR1 is MGHRA, CDR2 YSYEKL. The CDR3 runs 15 residues. This chain's CDR3 is CASSQTRGPNTEAFF. CDR3 in DNA: TGCGCCAGCAGTCAGACCAGGGGACCCAACACTGAAGCTTTCTTT.

This clone occurred a few times. This sequence joins TRBV6-1 and TRBJ2-7; D gene unclear. V was pared by 0 bases and J by 2 bases, with 8 bases between. The length of the CDR3 is 14 residues. CDR1 and CDR2 (germline): MNHNS, SASEGT. CDR3 protein: CASSEASGPYEQYF. The CDR3 coding sequence is TGTGCCAGCAGTGAAGCTTCAGGCCCCTACGAGCAGTACTTC.

The V gene is TRBV4-2, the J gene TRBJ2-1, with 9 bases fitting TRBD2. The germline CDR1 and CDR2 sequences are LGHNA and YNFKEQ. This CDR3 has 17 amino acids. V was pared by 1 base and J by 6 bases, with 10 bases of the junction left unmatched. The CDR3 spells CASSQGRGGRAFNEQFF. The CDR3 coding sequence is TGTGCCAGCAGCCAAGGAAGAGGCGGGAGGGCCTTCAATGAGCAGTTCTTC.

The chain carries TRBV10-3 and TRBJ2-3; TRBD1 might be the D (6 bases). The CDR3 contains 14 residues. V dropped 10 bases and J dropped 6 bases, with 20 bases sitting between them. In germline, CDR1 is ENHRY, CDR2 SYGVKD. CDR3 region: CATSRQDPRDTQYF. CDR3 DNA: TGTGCCACCAGCCGACAGGACCCAAGGGATACGCAGTATTTT.

In DNA form, the CDR3 reads TGTGCCAGCAGTCTGGGACAGTACGAGCAGTACTTC. Translated: CASSLGQYEQYF. The chain links TRBV6-4 to TRBJ2-7; 7 nucleotides line up with TRBD1. The germline V gene encodes CDR1 MRHNA and CDR2 SNTAGT. The V segment lost 5 bases and the J segment 4 bases; nucleotides outside the gene matches: 2. This CDR3 is 12 amino acids long.

The CDR3 DNA sequence: TGCGCCAGCAGCTTGTCGATACTAGCGGGACCCGGGGAGCTGTTTTTT. It encodes CASSLSILAGPGELFF. The rearrangement uses TRBV5-1 and TRBJ2-2; the match to TRBD2 covers 10 bases. Per the germline V gene, CDR1 is SGHRS and CDR2 is YFSETQ. The CDR3 sequence is 16 residues long. V lost 1 base to trimming and J lost 6 bases; unmatched junction nucleotides: 6.

This clone was recorded only once. The chain joins TRBV6-4 to TRBJ2-7; TRBD2 aligns across 9 bases. Per the germline V gene, CDR1 is MRHNA and CDR2 is SNTAGT. V lost 9 bases and J lost 2; bases outside the gene matches: 11. This CDR3 has 15 residues. The CDR3 coding sequence is TGTGCCAGGGGGGCTAGCGGGGAGAGGGCCTACGAGCAGTACTTC. It yields the protein CARGASGERAYEQYF.

This clone was observed a handful of times. The chain uses TRBV10-1 and TRBJ2-1; D is undetermined. Per the germline V gene, CDR1 is WNHNN and CDR2 is SYGVQD (reference sequence). CDR3 size: 14 residues. Trimming stripped 2 bases from V and 5 bases from J, with 10 bases between. In DNA, the CDR3 is TGCGCCAGCAGTGAGACAGCACAGAACAATGAGCAGTTCTTC. As protein: CASSETAQNNEQFF.

This clone was observed a handful of times. The V and J genes are TRBV6-5 and TRBJ2-7, with D uncertain. The V gene's germline CDR1 is MNHEY and CDR2 SVGAGI. The CDR3 has 13 amino acids. Trimming removed 0 bases from V and 5 bases from J, with 8 bases in between. The CDR3 sequence is CASSYSMADEQYF. DNA for the CDR3: TGTGCCAGCAGTTACTCTATGGCAGACGAGCAGTACTTC.

This chain links TRBV19 with TRBJ1-3; 7 bases map to TRBD1. Germline CDR1 is LNHDA and CDR2 is SQIVND (reference sequence). The CDR3 runs to 15 residues. V trimming: 7 bases; J trimming: 0 bases; junction bases outside the gene matches: 6. Here the CDR3 DNA reads TGTGCCAGTAAGTCCGGGACAGCCTCTGGAAACACCATATATTTT. Protein sequence: CASKSGTASGNTIYF.

V and J are TRBV2 and TRBJ2-7; the match to TRBD1 covers 7 bases. The length of the CDR3 is 15 residues. V lost 6 bases, J lost 0 bases, and 8 bases stayed unmatched. Germline V gene data show CDR1 as SNHLY and CDR2 as FYNNEI. This CDR3 is CASSVHRDSSYEQYF. The CDR3 DNA reads as TGTGCCAGCAGCGTGCACCGGGACAGCTCCTACGAGCAGTACTTC.

By frequency in the sample, this clone is medium-sized. The chain is built from TRBV5-1 and TRBJ1-1; D gene unclear. The germline gives CDR1 SGHRS, CDR2 YFSETQ. V lost 4 bases and J 4 bases, leaving 17 bases between the germline ends. The CDR3 spans 15 residues. The CDR3 loop reads CASSRYISTGTEAFF. The DNA for the CDR3 is TGCGCCAGCAGCCGCTACATCAGCACGGGCACTGAAGCTTTCTTT.

The rearrangement uses TRBV30 and TRBJ2-3, with 10 bases aligning to TRBD2. CDR3 length: 15 amino acids. CDR1 is GTSNPN, CDR2 SVGIG, per germline (reference sequence). The V gene end was trimmed by 6 bases and the J gene end by 0 bases; junction bases not matched to a gene: 6. CDR3: CACTATSGSTDTQYF. The DNA for the CDR3 is TGTGCCTGCACCGCGACTAGCGGGAGCACAGATACGCAGTATTTT.